Listed below are T cell receptor beta chains from one sample, sequenced in a study of blood T cells in healthy people across ages. In TCRdb, the 5' RACE reads were re-called with MiXCR into one record per CDR3 protein. The sample comprises about 1.6 million distinct CDR3 sequences, about 35% of which are singletons, and about 11% rests with the top ten. Sequencing was done on a sample of blood. The receptors shown here come from a woman aged 30 to 39 in good health. Each CDR3 is given with its conserved first and last residue. The D gene is left open where the match is weak. The size field is filled for only some rows; it gives once, few, many or a size class.

j_call: TRBJ2-5
clone_size: many
d_call: -
v_call: TRBV27
cdr3_aa: CASSSGSRTQYF
cdr3_nt: TGTGCCAGCAGTTCGGGCAGTAGGACCCAGTACTTC

j_call: TRBJ2-3
clone_size: -
d_call: TRBD1
v_call: TRBV4-3
cdr3_aa: CASSQGPQGATDTQYF
cdr3_nt: TGCGCCAGCAGCCAAGGTCCCCAGGGGGCAACAGATACGCAGTATTTT

j_call: TRBJ2-7
clone_size: few
d_call: -
v_call: TRBV14
cdr3_aa: CASSQDAFYEQYF
cdr3_nt: TGTGCCAGCAGCCAAGATGCGTTCTACGAGCAGTACTTC

j_call: TRBJ2-5
clone_size: -
d_call: TRBD2
v_call: TRBV15
cdr3_aa: CATSRLGRLLQETQYF
cdr3_nt: TGTGCCACCAGCAGACTCGGGAGGCTCCTCCAAGAGACCCAGTACTTC

j_call: TRBJ2-6
clone_size: few
d_call: TRBD2
v_call: TRBV10-2
cdr3_aa: CASSDGTSGSSGANVLTF
cdr3_nt: TGCGCCAGCAGTGACGGGACTAGCGGCAGCTCTGGGGCCAACGTCCTGACTTTC

j_call: TRBJ2-7
clone_size: -
d_call: TRBD2
v_call: TRBV20-1
cdr3_aa: CSGAGGPNEQYF
cdr3_nt: TGCAGTGGAGCGGGAGGGCCAAACGAGCAGTACTTC

j_call: TRBJ2-5
clone_size: few
d_call: -
v_call: TRBV7-3
cdr3_aa: CASSLFPAEQETQYF
cdr3_nt: TGTGCCAGCAGCTTATTCCCGGCGGAACAAGAGACCCAGTACTTC

j_call: TRBJ1-1
clone_size: few
d_call: -
v_call: TRBV21-1
cdr3_aa: CASSNTYGTPEEAFF
cdr3_nt: TGTGCCAGCAGCAACACTTACGGGACACCGGAGGAAGCTTTCTTT

j_call: TRBJ2-5
clone_size: -
d_call: TRBD2
v_call: TRBV5-4
cdr3_aa: CASTLNLAGAQETQYF
cdr3_nt: TGTGCCAGCACCTTGAACCTAGCGGGCGCTCAAGAGACCCAGTACTTC

j_call: TRBJ2-7
clone_size: few
d_call: -
v_call: TRBV6-1
cdr3_aa: CASSEEQTATYEQYF
cdr3_nt: TGTGCCAGCAGTGAAGAACAGACAGCCACCTACGAGCAGTACTTC

j_call: TRBJ2-7
clone_size: -
d_call: -
v_call: TRBV28
cdr3_aa: CASGTGVYYEQYF
cdr3_nt: TGTGCCAGCGGGACCGGAGTATATTACGAGCAGTACTTC

j_call: TRBJ2-7
clone_size: -
d_call: TRBD2
v_call: TRBV7-8
cdr3_aa: CASSPASGSSYEQYF
cdr3_nt: TGTGCCAGCAGCCCCGCAAGCGGGAGCTCCTACGAGCAGTACTTC

j_call: TRBJ2-1
clone_size: few
d_call: -
v_call: TRBV5-1
cdr3_aa: CASSRPSDFPLGHNEQFF
cdr3_nt: TGCGCCAGCAGCCGCCCCTCGGACTTCCCCCTGGGCCACAATGAGCAGTTCTTC

j_call: TRBJ2-1
clone_size: -
d_call: TRBD2
v_call: TRBV29-1
cdr3_aa: CSVKRPSGYNEQFF
cdr3_nt: TGCAGCGTCAAACGGCCTAGCGGCTACAATGAGCAGTTCTTC

j_call: TRBJ1-6
clone_size: few
d_call: -
v_call: TRBV4-1
cdr3_aa: CASSLSSPRLSYNSPLHF
cdr3_nt: TGCGCCAGCAGCCTCTCTTCCCCCAGGCTCTCCTATAATTCACCCCTCCACTTT

j_call: TRBJ2-3
clone_size: many
d_call: TRBD2
v_call: TRBV6-6
cdr3_aa: CASSHTASGATDTQYF
cdr3_nt: TGTGCCAGCAGTCACACAGCTAGCGGGGCGACAGATACGCAGTATTTT

j_call: TRBJ2-5
clone_size: few
d_call: TRBD2
v_call: TRBV5-5
cdr3_aa: CASSLRRGAYQETQYF
cdr3_nt: TGTGCCAGCAGCTTGAGGCGGGGGGCCTACCAAGAGACCCAGTACTTC

j_call: TRBJ1-1
clone_size: -
d_call: -
v_call: TRBV20-1
cdr3_aa: CSARPEWDTEAFF
cdr3_nt: TGCAGTGCTAGGCCTGAATGGGACACTGAAGCTTTCTTT

j_call: TRBJ2-7
clone_size: -
d_call: TRBD1
v_call: TRBV3-1
cdr3_aa: CASSQEEGQAGMYF
cdr3_nt: TGTGCCAGCAGCCAAGAGGAGGGACAGGCTGGAATGTACTTC

j_call: TRBJ2-3
clone_size: -
d_call: -
v_call: TRBV6-1
cdr3_aa: CASGGFRTTDTQYF
cdr3_nt: TGTGCCAGCGGAGGATTCCGAACCACAGATACGCAGTATTTT

j_call: TRBJ2-3
clone_size: -
d_call: -
v_call: TRBV29-1
cdr3_aa: CSVEGPASTDTQYF
cdr3_nt: TGCAGCGTTGAGGGCCCGGCCAGCACAGATACGCAGTATTTT

j_call: TRBJ2-1
clone_size: -
d_call: -
v_call: TRBV5-5
cdr3_aa: CASTTEGESYNEQFF
cdr3_nt: TGTGCCAGCACCACCGAGGGGGAATCCTACAATGAGCAGTTCTTC

j_call: TRBJ2-6
clone_size: -
d_call: -
v_call: TRBV5-1
cdr3_aa: CASNPNPGPGANALTF
cdr3_nt: TGCGCCAGCAACCCAAACCCAGGGCCCGGGGCCAACGCCCTGACTTTC

j_call: TRBJ2-1
clone_size: few
d_call: -
v_call: TRBV20-1
cdr3_aa: CSASPRSNEQFF
cdr3_nt: TGCAGTGCTAGCCCCAGATCTAATGAGCAGTTCTTC

j_call: TRBJ2-7
clone_size: once
d_call: -
v_call: TRBV18
cdr3_aa: CASSPTPRSEQYF
cdr3_nt: TGTGCCAGCTCACCGACACCAAGGTCTGAGCAGTACTTC

j_call: TRBJ2-4
clone_size: -
d_call: -
v_call: TRBV9
cdr3_aa: CASSPRGRDNQYF
cdr3_nt: TGTGCCAGCAGCCCGAGAGGGAGAGACAATCAGTACTTC

j_call: TRBJ2-7
clone_size: few
d_call: TRBD2
v_call: TRBV20-1
cdr3_aa: CSAKRLAGGSYEQYF
cdr3_nt: TGCAGTGCTAAGAGACTAGCGGGGGGGAGCTACGAGCAGTACTTC

j_call: TRBJ2-6
clone_size: few
d_call: TRBD1
v_call: TRBV6-5
cdr3_aa: CASSLSLVGQVEGANVLTF
cdr3_nt: TGTGCCAGCAGTTTATCACTCGTCGGACAGGTGGAAGGGGCCAACGTCCTGACTTTC

j_call: TRBJ2-1
clone_size: -
d_call: TRBD2
v_call: TRBV7-9
cdr3_aa: CASEGLDSFGEQFF
cdr3_nt: TGTGCCAGCGAGGGACTAGACTCGTTCGGCGAGCAGTTCTTC

j_call: TRBJ2-3
clone_size: -
d_call: -
v_call: TRBV11-2
cdr3_aa: CASSFPITDTQYF
cdr3_nt: TGTGCCAGCAGCTTCCCCATCACAGATACGCAGTATTTT

j_call: TRBJ2-5
clone_size: few
d_call: -
v_call: TRBV6-6
cdr3_aa: CASSFGQYQETQYF
cdr3_nt: TGTGCCAGCAGCTTCGGACAGTATCAAGAGACCCAGTACTTC

j_call: TRBJ1-1
clone_size: -
d_call: -
v_call: TRBV11-1
cdr3_aa: CASSQQGTGLNTEAFF
cdr3_nt: TGTGCCAGCAGTCAACAGGGAACTGGACTGAACACTGAAGCTTTCTTT

j_call: TRBJ1-4
clone_size: once
d_call: -
v_call: TRBV6-5
cdr3_aa: CASGINGFLEKLFF
cdr3_nt: TGTGCCAGCGGCATAAACGGGTTCCTGGAAAAACTGTTTTTT

j_call: TRBJ1-2
clone_size: once
d_call: TRBD1
v_call: TRBV5-1
cdr3_aa: CTSSSGTGGAQGYTF
cdr3_nt: TGCACCAGCAGCTCCGGGACAGGGGGCGCTCAAGGCTACACCTTC

j_call: TRBJ1-6
clone_size: -
d_call: TRBD1
v_call: TRBV9
cdr3_aa: CASSVDRGPNSPLHF
cdr3_nt: TGTGCCAGCAGCGTAGACAGGGGCCCTAATTCACCCCTCCACTTT

j_call: TRBJ2-3
clone_size: -
d_call: -
v_call: TRBV13
cdr3_aa: CASSYIRTEFGTDTQYF
cdr3_nt: TGTGCCAGCAGCTACATTCGGACGGAGTTCGGCACAGATACGCAGTATTTT

j_call: TRBJ2-7
clone_size: few
d_call: -
v_call: TRBV11-2
cdr3_aa: CASSPLWGGYEQYF
cdr3_nt: TGTGCCAGCAGCCCTTTGTGGGGAGGCTACGAGCAGTACTTC

j_call: TRBJ2-7
clone_size: many
d_call: TRBD2
v_call: TRBV5-6
cdr3_aa: CASSIAGGNYEQYF
cdr3_nt: TGTGCCAGCAGCATAGCGGGAGGGAACTACGAGCAGTACTTC

j_call: TRBJ2-1
clone_size: many
d_call: -
v_call: TRBV9
cdr3_aa: CASTVGAGAHNEQFF
cdr3_nt: TGTGCCAGCACTGTTGGGGCAGGTGCGCACAATGAGCAGTTCTTC

j_call: TRBJ1-1
clone_size: few
d_call: -
v_call: TRBV5-1
cdr3_aa: CASSLVSQGMNTEAFF
cdr3_nt: TGCGCCAGCAGCTTGGTAAGCCAGGGAATGAACACTGAAGCTTTCTTT

j_call: TRBJ1-2
clone_size: -
d_call: -
v_call: TRBV11-3
cdr3_aa: CACSFNRSNYGYTF
cdr3_nt: TGTGCCTGCAGCTTTAACAGGTCGAACTATGGCTACACCTTC

j_call: TRBJ2-1
clone_size: -
d_call: -
v_call: TRBV21-1
cdr3_aa: CASRLLVNEQFF
cdr3_nt: TGTGCCAGCAGGCTACTAGTCAATGAGCAGTTCTTC

j_call: TRBJ1-6
clone_size: -
d_call: -
v_call: TRBV20-1
cdr3_aa: CSASPGEGNSPLHF
cdr3_nt: TGCAGTGCTAGCCCGGGGGAAGGAAATTCACCCCTCCACTTT

j_call: TRBJ2-7
clone_size: -
d_call: -
v_call: TRBV21-1
cdr3_aa: CASSTEGQGYEQYF
cdr3_nt: TGTGCCAGCAGCACCGAGGGACAGGGCTACGAGCAGTACTTC

j_call: TRBJ2-1
clone_size: many
d_call: -
v_call: TRBV7-8
cdr3_aa: CASSLGVPSYNEQFF
cdr3_nt: TGTGCCAGCAGCTTAGGCGTCCCCTCCTACAATGAGCAGTTCTTC

j_call: TRBJ2-3
clone_size: many
d_call: TRBD2
v_call: TRBV5-1
cdr3_aa: CASSPRVSGGATDTQYF
cdr3_nt: TGCGCCAGCAGCCCCCGGGTGAGCGGGGGGGCCACAGATACGCAGTATTTT

j_call: TRBJ2-1
clone_size: -
d_call: TRBD1
v_call: TRBV20-1
cdr3_aa: CNADSGQGPNEQFF
cdr3_nt: TGCAATGCCGACTCCGGACAGGGCCCAAATGAGCAGTTCTTC

j_call: TRBJ2-2
clone_size: -
d_call: TRBD1
v_call: TRBV19
cdr3_aa: CASRIGQGNTGELFF
cdr3_nt: TGTGCCAGTAGGATTGGACAGGGTAACACCGGGGAGCTGTTTTTT

j_call: TRBJ2-1
clone_size: -
d_call: TRBD2
v_call: TRBV7-9
cdr3_aa: CASRTSGYEQFF
cdr3_nt: TGTGCCAGCCGGACTAGTGGCTATGAGCAGTTCTTC

j_call: TRBJ2-5
clone_size: few
d_call: TRBD1
v_call: TRBV20-1
cdr3_aa: CSARETDRLEETQYF
cdr3_nt: TGCAGTGCTAGAGAGACGGACAGGCTAGAAGAGACCCAGTACTTC

j_call: TRBJ2-5
clone_size: many
d_call: -
v_call: TRBV7-9
cdr3_aa: CASSPEGIGETQYF
cdr3_nt: TGTGCCAGCAGCCCGGAGGGTATCGGAGAGACCCAGTACTTC

j_call: TRBJ1-4
clone_size: many
d_call: TRBD1
v_call: TRBV29-1
cdr3_aa: CSVPWTGGEKLFF
cdr3_nt: TGCAGCGTTCCTTGGACAGGGGGAGAAAAACTGTTTTTT

j_call: TRBJ1-2
clone_size: -
d_call: -
v_call: TRBV4-1
cdr3_aa: CASSQGQHYGYTF
cdr3_nt: TGCGCCAGCAGCCAAGGGCAGCACTATGGCTACACCTTC

j_call: TRBJ1-2
clone_size: -
d_call: TRBD1
v_call: TRBV5-1
cdr3_aa: CAGSLTGKGEYGYTF
cdr3_nt: TGCGCCGGCAGCTTGACAGGGAAAGGAGAATATGGCTACACCTTC

j_call: TRBJ2-6
clone_size: -
d_call: TRBD1
v_call: TRBV12-3/TRBV12-4
cdr3_aa: CASSFYPQLTGPSVSGANVLTF
cdr3_nt: TGTGCCAGCAGTTTTTACCCTCAGCTGACAGGGCCCTCGGTATCTGGGGCCAACGTCCTGACTTTC